This TCR beta chain is from a study of PD-1 blockade in classical Hodgkin lymphoma. The CDR3 totals 15 residues. Germline CDR1 SNHLY, CDR2 FYNNEI. Trimming pared 0 bases from V and 1 base from J, leaving 8 bases between. Exposure to brentuximab vedotin varied, and each patient had relapsed following autologous stem cell transplantation. TCRdb keeps only in-frame clones here, not all; method: immunoSEQ multiplex PCR. Among tens of thousands of clones listed, about 88% were seen once. The chain couples TRBV2 to TRBJ2-3; D gene ambiguous. The sequenced sample was peripheral blood mononuclear cells (PBMCs), obtained at baseline. The sequence was collected from a human donor with classical Hodgkin lymphoma. CDR3 in amino acids: CASSEAPTGTDTQYF. The CDR3 nucleotides read TGTGCCAGCAGTGAAGCCCCGACTGGCACAGATACGCAGTATTTT.